The T cell receptor (beta chain) under discussion was sequenced for a study of T cells in Graves' hyperthyroidism and ophthalmopathy. Diagnoses were made from clinical symptoms, serum measures (thyroxine and TRAb), thyroid ultrasound and orbital computed tomography. Looked up from germline, CDR1 is SGHTA and CDR2 is FQGTGA. J gave up 8 bases and V 6 bases, and 7 bases lay outside the gene matches. The CDR3 has 14 amino acids. This clonotype was detected ten times or more. Its antigen is unidentified. Points from the study as a whole: Most thyroid clonotypes that were expanded above 0.001 also turned up in blood. Classification by a 13 V-J model distinguished ophthalmopathy from stable hyperthyroidism.

The CDR3 regions of TCR beta were amplified from RNA transcripts. TCR CDR3 regions were first amplified by RT-PCR with HTBI primers. TCRdb reanalysed the multiplex PCR reads using MiXCR and keeps one entry per CDR3 protein. This table has around 97,000 distinct CDR3 sequences, 47% appearing once. The sample taken for sequencing was blood. The chain recombines TRBV7-3 with TRBJ2-2; 9 bases line up with TRBD1. The clonotype was recovered from a middle-aged man with Graves' hyperthyroidism. The CDR3 protein is CASSPGQGRGELFF. The CDR3 DNA reads TGTGCCAGCAGTCCGGGACAGGGAAGAGGGGAGCTGTTTTTT.